The 21 T cell receptor beta chains below were found in one sample sequenced in a study of blood T cell repertoires in COVID-19. Measured with immunoSEQ multiplex PCR; TCRdb has only the in-frame clones, and not every one. The table records under 250,000 clones, roughly 80% of them present only once. Material: peripheral blood. Every receptor here comes from a woman between 70 and 85 years old with COVID-19, enrolled during active disease.

V and J are TRBV2 and TRBJ1-5, with TRBD1 matching 8 bases. Germline V gene data show CDR1 as SNHLY and CDR2 as FYNNEI. The CDR3 totals 15 residues. The V segment lost 8 bases and the J segment 0 bases; nucleotides outside the gene matches: 6. The CDR3, as DNA: TGTGCCAGCCAGACAGGGGTTAATAGCAATCAGCCCCAGCATTTT. It yields the protein CASQTGVNSNQPQHF.

The chain joins TRBV29-1 to TRBJ2-1; 9 bases map to TRBD1. The CDR3 is 16 residues long. Per germline, CDR1 SQVTM and CDR2 ANQGSEA. J gave up 1 base and V 1 base, and 5 bases lay outside the gene matches. The chain's CDR3 is CSVEVGTGRSYNEQFF. The CDR3 nucleotides read TGCAGCGTTGAAGTCGGGACAGGGCGGTCCTACAATGAGCAGTTCTTC.

This clone has a handful of counts. Other nucleotide sequences in the sample specify the same CDR3. This rearrangement joins TRBV7-2 to TRBJ2-7, with D tentatively TRBD1 (5 bases). Germline CDR1 reads SGHTA; CDR2 reads FQGNSA. This CDR3 is built from 12 residues. V lost 2 bases to trimming and J lost 4 bases, with 6 bases between them. The DNA for the CDR3 is TGTGCCAGCAGCTTACAGGGTTACGAGCAGTACTTC. This codes for CASSLQGYEQYF.

This clone was picked up one time. The J gene is TRBJ2-4, the V gene TRBV6-2 or TRBV6-3, with a possible D match to TRBD2 (6 bases). This CDR3 has 15 amino acids. V lost 5 bases and J lost 10, with 21 bases in between. Germline V gene sequence: CDR1 MNHEY, CDR2 SVGEGT. Here the CDR3 DNA reads TGTGCCAGCAGTGCCCCCGGGACTTTCGGTTCTATTCAGTACTTC. Translated: CASSAPGTFGSIQYF.

This clone was detected only a few times. V gene TRBV19 combines with J gene TRBJ2-2, with 12 bases fitting TRBD2. This CDR3 is 15 amino acids long. V trimming: 9 bases; J trimming: 7 bases; junction bases outside the gene matches: 9. CDR1 is LNHDA, CDR2 SQIVND, per germline (reference sequence). The CDR3 region is CASDLAGGYGGELFF. CDR3 DNA sequence: TGTGCCAGCGACCTAGCGGGAGGGTACGGCGGGGAGCTGTTTTTT.

This clone was detected a few times. Other nucleotide sequences in the sample specify the same CDR3. V usage is TRBV27 and J usage is TRBJ2-2; 7 positions match TRBD2. Germline V gene lookup returns CDR1 MNHEY and CDR2 SMNVEV (reference sequence). V trimming: 6 bases; J trimming: 2 bases; junction bases outside the gene matches: 9. The CDR3 has 16 residues. Written as DNA, the CDR3 is TGTGCCAGCAGCCCACCGGGACTACCTAACACCGGGGAGCTGTTTTTT. Residues: CASSPPGLPNTGELFF.

CDR3: CASSLEGRGQNYGYTF. The CDR3 DNA is TGTGCCAGCAGCTTAGAAGGCCGGGGACAGAACTATGGCTACACCTTC. The gene calls are TRBV7-9 and TRBJ1-2, with 7 positions matching TRBD1. Unmatched junction bases numbered 7, after V lost 1 base and J lost 2 bases. CDR3 length: 16 residues. CDR1 is SEHNR, CDR2 FQNEAQ, per germline (reference sequence).

J is TRBJ2-2 and V is TRBV5-4; TRBD2 might be the D (6 bases). Germline V CDR1 and CDR2: SGHNT, YYREEE (reference sequence). CDR3 length: 15 amino acids. The V gene lost 0 bases and the J gene lost 6 bases, with 12 bases spanning the gap. CDR3 coding DNA: TGTGCCAGCAGCTTGGGCGGGAAAAGTGCCGGGGAGCTGTTTTTT. This encodes CASSLGGKSAGELFF.

On this clone: At one end the junction does not follow the germline gene, possibly because of a read error. This chain connects TRBV7-8 to TRBJ2-3; a possible D gene is TRBD1 (5 bases). This CDR3 has 11 residues. Germline V gene sequence: CDR1 SGHVS, CDR2 FQNEAQ. The CDR3 sequence: CASSPKGQSTF. CDR3 sequence (DNA): TGTGCCAGCAGCCCGAAGGGGCAGTCAACCTTT.

The genes are TRBV28 and TRBJ1-2; D unclear. Trimming took off 3 bases at V and 2 bases at J, with 7 bases between the two ends. Germline values: CDR1 MDHEN, CDR2 SYDVKM. This CDR3 spans 13 amino acids. The CDR3 DNA is TGTGCCAGCAGTTTGGGCACCAACTATGGCTACACCTTC. Translation: CASSLGTNYGYTF.

This chain connects TRBV6-5 to TRBJ2-7, with TRBD1 matching over 7 bases. This CDR3 is 14 amino acids long. Germline V CDR1 and CDR2: MNHEY, SVGAGI. V lost 7 bases, J lost 2 bases, and 8 bases stayed unmatched. Here the CDR3 reads CASNSGGLPYEQYF. The CDR3 DNA sequence: TGTGCCAGCAATTCAGGGGGTTTACCCTACGAGCAGTACTTC.

In DNA, the CDR3 is TGTGCCAGCAGTCCTGAGACAGTCCCTGGGGCCAACGTCCTGACTTTC. Translating it yields CASSPETVPGANVLTF. V is TRBV28 and J is TRBJ2-6; TRBD1 is a possible D gene (5 bases). V shed 5 bases and J shed 2 bases, with 13 bases lying between them. Germline V gene lookup returns CDR1 MDHEN and CDR2 SYDVKM. The CDR3 contains 16 residues.

This clone was seen only once. The chain joins TRBV28 to TRBJ1-4; no reliable D call. The germline V gene encodes CDR1 MDHEN and CDR2 SYDVKM. V gave up 7 bases and J gave up 0 bases, with 18 bases separating them. The CDR3 runs 17 residues. CDR3: CASTGGGIIATNEKLFF. In DNA, the CDR3 is TGTGCCAGCACCGGCGGCGGAATAATAGCAACTAATGAAAAACTGTTTTTT.

The chain has TRBV18 and TRBJ2-7; 11 positions match TRBD2. The J segment lost 4 bases and the V segment lost 4 bases, leaving 3 bases of the junction unmatched. From germline, CDR1 is KGHSH and CDR2 LQKENI. The CDR3 is 14 amino acids. CDR3 sequence: CASSLAGGLYEQYF. The CDR3 DNA sequence: TGTGCCAGCTCACTAGCGGGAGGGCTATACGAGCAGTACTTC.

In this sample, this clone turned up once. The chain carries TRBV15 and TRBJ2-2; D may be TRBD2 (6 bases). Trimming took 0 bases from V and 7 from J, leaving 12 bases between them. The CDR3 extends over 15 amino acids. CDR1 LNHNV and CDR2 YYDKDF come from the germline V gene (reference sequence). DNA of the CDR3: TGTGCCACCAGCAGAGATGGGGGGTCGGGCGGGGAGCTGTTTTTT. The encoded protein is CATSRDGGSGGELFF.

V and J are TRBV7-6 and TRBJ1-1; D ambiguous. Trimming removed 1 base from V and 8 bases from J, with 8 bases in between. The CDR3 sequence is 12 residues long. Germline-derived CDR1 and CDR2 are SGHVS and FNYEAQ. The CDR3 protein is CASSLGRVEAFF. CDR3 DNA: TGTGCCAGCAGCTTAGGTCGGGTGGAAGCTTTCTTT. Full variable domain (missing parts from reference TRBV7-6 and TRBJ1-1): GAGVSQSPRYKVTKRGQDVALRCDPISGHVSLYWYRQALGQGPEFLTYFNYEAQQDKSGLPNDRFSAERPEGSISTLTIQRTEQRDSAMYRCASSLGRVEAFFGQGTRLTVV.

V gene TRBV28 combines with J gene TRBJ1-1, with a tentative D call TRBD1 (6 bases). This CDR3 spans 13 amino acids. V lost 5 bases, J lost 5 bases, and 12 bases lay in between. The V gene's germline CDR1 is MDHEN and CDR2 SYDVKM. The CDR3 loop reads CASSPGQPTEAFF. As DNA, the CDR3 is TGTGCCAGCAGTCCTGGACAGCCAACTGAAGCTTTCTTT. The variable domain in full, completed from reference TRBV28 and TRBJ1-1, reads DVKVTQSSRYLVKRTGEKVFLECVQDMDHENMFWYRQDPGLGLRLIYFSYDVKMKEKGDIPEGYSVSREKKERFSLILESASTNQTSMYLCASSPGQPTEAFFGQGTRLTVV.

This chain connects TRBV3-1 (or the pseudogene TRBV3-2) to TRBJ1-5; D perhaps matches TRBD1 (5 bases). There are 18 residues in the CDR3. Germline loops: CDR1 LGHDT, CDR2 YNNKEL (reference sequence). V dropped 1 base and J dropped 3 bases, with 19 bases sitting between them. CDR3 amino acids: CASSQAPTAGPTNQPQHF. CDR3 DNA sequence: TGTGCCAGCAGCCAAGCTCCGACTGCGGGGCCCACCAATCAGCCCCAGCATTTT.

This clone was recorded only once. The V gene is TRBV5-6, the J gene TRBJ1-2; 7 nucleotides match TRBD1. The CDR3 has 14 residues. Germline values: CDR1 SGHDT, CDR2 YYEEEE. V lost 5 bases and J lost 0; bases outside the gene matches: 4. The CDR3: CASRWDSSNYGYTF. CDR3 DNA sequence: TGTGCCAGCAGGTGGGACAGTTCTAACTATGGCTACACCTTC.

The CDR3 protein is CASSLAANYGYTF. The CDR3 DNA reads TGTGCCAGCAGCTTAGCGGCAAACTATGGCTACACCTTC. The rearrangement uses TRBV5-6 and TRBJ1-2; D gene uncertain. Germline V gene lookup returns CDR1 SGHDT and CDR2 YYEEEE. V shed 2 bases and J shed 2 bases, with 7 bases lying between them. The CDR3 length is 13 residues.

V usage is TRBV28 and J usage is TRBJ2-7; the match to TRBD2 covers 15 bases. CDR1 MDHEN and CDR2 SYDVKM come from the germline V gene. The CDR3 consists of 15 residues. The V gene end was trimmed by 5 bases and the J gene end by 5 bases; junction bases not matched to a gene: 4. The CDR3 sequence is CASSKGTSGRNEQYF. In DNA form, the CDR3 reads TGTGCCAGCAGTAAGGGGACTAGCGGGAGGAACGAGCAGTACTTC.